This TCR beta chain is drawn from a study of blood T cells in healthy people across ages. Germline assignment: CDR1 SGHRS and CDR2 YFSETQ. Deletions cut 5 bases from V and 3 bases from J, with 11 bases between. The CDR3 sequence is 13 residues long. Study outcomes and limitations: Long-lived donors exceeded aged donors in naive CD4+ cells and diversity.

For the second PCR, which ran for about 7 to 11 cycles, a sample-barcoded 5' primer and a J-beta primer mix were used. A template-switch adaptor that had 12 random nucleotides put a tag on each cDNA molecule. TCRdb reprocessed the 5' RACE reads with MiXCR, giving one entry per CDR3 protein. The table has about 1.6 million distinct CDR3 sequences, about 35% seen once; the top ten hold over 9%. Donors each provided ten milliliters of peripheral blood. They isolated at least 7 million PBMCs from each sample. About this clonotype itself: Its antigen remains unidentified.

Sequencing was performed on blood. This receptor was taken from a woman aged 25 to 39 in good health. This rearrangement joins TRBV5-1 to TRBJ2-5; D uncertain. Here the CDR3 DNA reads TGCGCCAGCAGTGATGTTAGGAAAGAGACCCAGTACTTC. It specifies CASSDVRKETQYF. Filled out from reference TRBV5-1 and TRBJ2-5, the complete variable domain reads KAGVTQTPRYLIKTRGQQVTLSCSPISGHRSVSWYQQTPGQGLQFLFEYFSETQRNKGNFPGRFSGRQFSNSRSEMNVSTLELGDSALYLCASSDVRKETQYFGPGTRLLVL.